Sequencing of this TCR beta chain was carried out in a study of T cell changes during pregnancy in multiple sclerosis. Clones were read by immunoSEQ multiplex PCR, and TCRdb kept only the in-frame ones, dropping some. The sample records roughly 61,000 clones, about 87% being singletons. The CDR3 consists of 13 residues. The J segment lost 5 bases and the V segment lost 3 bases, leaving 3 bases of the junction unmatched. Looked up from germline, CDR1 is SGHTA and CDR2 is FQGTGA. The sequence derives from a female donor in good health, enrolled as a control in a pregnancy study. The sample was peripheral blood, taken in the first trimester of pregnancy. V and J are TRBV7-3 and TRBJ1-2; 7 nucleotides align to TRBD1. CDR3: CASSFEQGYGYTF. Here the CDR3 DNA reads TGTGCCAGCAGCTTCGAACAGGGGTATGGCTACACCTTC.